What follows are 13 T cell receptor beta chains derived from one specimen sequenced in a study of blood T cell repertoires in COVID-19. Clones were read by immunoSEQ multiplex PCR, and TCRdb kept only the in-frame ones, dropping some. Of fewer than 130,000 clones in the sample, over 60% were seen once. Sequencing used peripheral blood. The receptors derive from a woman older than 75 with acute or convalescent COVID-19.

The CDR3 region has the DNA TGTGCCAGCATTGTACGGTGTGAGCAGTACTTC. This encodes CASIVRCEQYF. The chain employs TRBV12-1 and TRBJ2-7; TRBD2 reflects the table's D call only, with no check against the DNA. TRBV12-1 constitutes a pseudogene. CDR3 length: 11 residues.

As DNA, the CDR3 is TGTGCCAGCAGTTACTCGTCTGCGGGAGTGGGTTACGAGCAGTACTTC. Its translation: CASSYSSAGVGYEQYF. V usage is TRBV6-5 and J usage is TRBJ2-7; 7 bases map to TRBD2. This CDR3 region has 16 residues. V shed 0 bases, J shed 4 bases, and the junction held 9 bases outside the gene matches. Germline CDR1 and CDR2: MNHEY and SVGAGI.

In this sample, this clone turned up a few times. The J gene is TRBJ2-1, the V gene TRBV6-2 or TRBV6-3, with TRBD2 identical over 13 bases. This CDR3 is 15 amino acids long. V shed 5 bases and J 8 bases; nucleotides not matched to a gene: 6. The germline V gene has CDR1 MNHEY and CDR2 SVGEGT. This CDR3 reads CASSLLAGGPYEQFF. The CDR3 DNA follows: TGTGCCAGCAGTCTACTAGCGGGAGGGCCCTATGAGCAGTTCTTC.

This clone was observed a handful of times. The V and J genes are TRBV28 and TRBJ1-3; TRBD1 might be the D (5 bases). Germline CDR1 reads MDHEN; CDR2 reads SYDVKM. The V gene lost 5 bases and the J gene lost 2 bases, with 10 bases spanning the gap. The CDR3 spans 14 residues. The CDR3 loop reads CASSEAGTGNTIYF. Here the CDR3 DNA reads TGTGCCAGCAGTGAAGCAGGGACTGGAAACACCATATATTTT. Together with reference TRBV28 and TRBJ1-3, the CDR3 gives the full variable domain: DVKVTQSSRYLVKRTGEKVFLECVQDMDHENMFWYRQDPGLGLRLIYFSYDVKMKEKGDIPEGYSVSREKKERFSLILESASTNQTSMYLCASSEAGTGNTIYFGEGSWLTVV.

The CDR3 DNA reads as TGTGCCAGCTCACCACCAGGACTAGCGAGCACAGATACGCAGTATTTT. Protein: CASSPPGLASTDTQYF. This chain links TRBV18 with TRBJ2-3; 9 positions agree with TRBD2. The CDR3 length is 16 residues. Germline lookup yields CDR1 KGHSH and CDR2 LQKENI. J lost 0 bases, V lost 0 bases, and 1 base had no gene match.

The CDR3 sequence is CASSQRNTDTQYF. The CDR3 bases are TGTGCCAGCAGCCAGAGAAACACAGATACGCAGTATTTT. This chain uses TRBV4-2 with TRBJ2-3; D uncertain. CDR1 is LGHNA and CDR2 is YNFKEQ in the germline V gene. V was shortened by 3 bases and J by 2 bases, with 6 bases between the two germline ends. The CDR3 has 13 residues.

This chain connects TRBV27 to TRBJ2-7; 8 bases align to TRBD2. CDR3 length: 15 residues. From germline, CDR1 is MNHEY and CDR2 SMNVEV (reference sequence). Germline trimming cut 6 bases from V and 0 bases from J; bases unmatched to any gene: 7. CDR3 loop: CASRRSSGPSYEQYF. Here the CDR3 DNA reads TGTGCCAGCAGAAGGTCTAGCGGGCCCTCCTACGAGCAGTACTTC.

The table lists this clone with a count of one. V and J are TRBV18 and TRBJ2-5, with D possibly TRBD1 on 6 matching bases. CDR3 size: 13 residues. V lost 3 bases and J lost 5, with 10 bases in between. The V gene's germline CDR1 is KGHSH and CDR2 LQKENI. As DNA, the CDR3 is TGTGCCAGCTCACCGGGACAAGCGGAGACCCAGTACTTC. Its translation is CASSPGQAETQYF.

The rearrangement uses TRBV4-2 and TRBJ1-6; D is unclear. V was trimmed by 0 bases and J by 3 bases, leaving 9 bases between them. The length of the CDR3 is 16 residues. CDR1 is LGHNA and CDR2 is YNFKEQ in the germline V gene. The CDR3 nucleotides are TGTGCCAGCAGCCAAGAATCGCACAGCTATAATTCACCCCTCCACTTT. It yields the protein CASSQESHSYNSPLHF.

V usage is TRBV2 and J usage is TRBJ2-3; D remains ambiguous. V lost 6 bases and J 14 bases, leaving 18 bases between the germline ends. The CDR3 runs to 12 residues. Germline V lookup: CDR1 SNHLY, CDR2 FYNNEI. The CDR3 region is CASRPDTLFLYF. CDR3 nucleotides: TGTGCCAGCAGGCCCGACACCCTGTTCCTGTATTTT.

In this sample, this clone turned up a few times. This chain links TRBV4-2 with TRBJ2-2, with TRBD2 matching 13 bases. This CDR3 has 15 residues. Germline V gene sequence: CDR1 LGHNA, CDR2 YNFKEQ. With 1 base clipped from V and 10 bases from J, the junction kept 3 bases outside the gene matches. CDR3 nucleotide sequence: TGTGCCAGCAGCCAAGGGACTAGCGGGAGCGAGGAGCTGTTTTTT. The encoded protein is CASSQGTSGSEELFF.

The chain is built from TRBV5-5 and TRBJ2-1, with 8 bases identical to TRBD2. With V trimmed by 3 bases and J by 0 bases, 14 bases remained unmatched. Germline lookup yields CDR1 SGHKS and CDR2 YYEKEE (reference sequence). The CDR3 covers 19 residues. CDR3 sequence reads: CASSWAGRDGTSSYNEQFF. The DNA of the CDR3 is TGTGCCAGCAGCTGGGCGGGCAGGGACGGGACTAGCTCCTACAATGAGCAGTTCTTC.

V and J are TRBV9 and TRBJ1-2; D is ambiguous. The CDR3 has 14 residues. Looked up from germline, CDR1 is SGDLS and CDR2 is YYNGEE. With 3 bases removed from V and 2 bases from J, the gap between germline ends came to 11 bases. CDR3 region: CASSATGRNYGYTF. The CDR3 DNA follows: TGTGCCAGCAGCGCCACCGGGAGAAACTATGGCTACACCTTC.